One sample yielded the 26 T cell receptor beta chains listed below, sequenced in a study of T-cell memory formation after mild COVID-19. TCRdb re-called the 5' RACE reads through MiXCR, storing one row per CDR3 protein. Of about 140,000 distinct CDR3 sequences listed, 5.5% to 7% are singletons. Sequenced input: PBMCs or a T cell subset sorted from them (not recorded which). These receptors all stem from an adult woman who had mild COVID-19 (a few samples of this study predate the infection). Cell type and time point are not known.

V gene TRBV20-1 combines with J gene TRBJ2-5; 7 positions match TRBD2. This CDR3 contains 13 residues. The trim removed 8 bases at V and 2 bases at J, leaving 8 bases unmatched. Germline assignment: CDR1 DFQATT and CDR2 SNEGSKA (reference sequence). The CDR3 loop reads CSSTRGVQETQYF. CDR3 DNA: TGCAGTTCTACTCGGGGGGTTCAAGAGACCCAGTACTTC.

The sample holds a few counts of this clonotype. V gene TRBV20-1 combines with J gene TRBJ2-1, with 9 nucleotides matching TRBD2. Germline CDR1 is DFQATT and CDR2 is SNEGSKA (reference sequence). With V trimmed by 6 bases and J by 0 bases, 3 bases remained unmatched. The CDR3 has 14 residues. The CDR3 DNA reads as TGCAGTGCCAATAGCGGGAGCTCCTACAATGAGCAGTTCTTC. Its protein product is CSANSGSSYNEQFF.

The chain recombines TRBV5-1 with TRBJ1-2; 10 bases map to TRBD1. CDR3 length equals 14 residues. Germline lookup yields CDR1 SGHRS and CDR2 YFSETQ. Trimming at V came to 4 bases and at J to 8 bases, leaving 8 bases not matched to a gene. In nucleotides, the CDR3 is TGCGCCAGCAGCCCCGGGACAGGGGCGGAAGGCTACACCTTC. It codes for CASSPGTGAEGYTF.

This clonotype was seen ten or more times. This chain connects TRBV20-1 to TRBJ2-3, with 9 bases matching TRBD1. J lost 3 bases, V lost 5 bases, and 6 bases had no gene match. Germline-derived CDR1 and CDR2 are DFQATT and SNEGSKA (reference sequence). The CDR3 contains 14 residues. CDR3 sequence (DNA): TGCAGTGCTCAACAGGGGGCGGGGACAGATACGCAGTATTTT. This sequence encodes CSAQQGAGTDTQYF.

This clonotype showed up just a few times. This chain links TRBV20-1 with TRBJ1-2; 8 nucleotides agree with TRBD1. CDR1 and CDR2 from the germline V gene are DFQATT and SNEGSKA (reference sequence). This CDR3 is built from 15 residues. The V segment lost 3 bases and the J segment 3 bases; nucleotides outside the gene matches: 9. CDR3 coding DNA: TGCAGTGCTAGCCTCGCCGGACAGGGAGACTATGGCTACACCTTC. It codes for CSASLAGQGDYGYTF.

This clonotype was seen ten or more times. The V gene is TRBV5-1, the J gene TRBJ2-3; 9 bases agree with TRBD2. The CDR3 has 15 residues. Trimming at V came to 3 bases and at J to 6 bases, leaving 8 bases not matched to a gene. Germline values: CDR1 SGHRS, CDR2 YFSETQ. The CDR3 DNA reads TGCGCCAGCAGCTCACCGGGACTAGCCATGGATACGCAGTATTTT. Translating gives CASSSPGLAMDTQYF.

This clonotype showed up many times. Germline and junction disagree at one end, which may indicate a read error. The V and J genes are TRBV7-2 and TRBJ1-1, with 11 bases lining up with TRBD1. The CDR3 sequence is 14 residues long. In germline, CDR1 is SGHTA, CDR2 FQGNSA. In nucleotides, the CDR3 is TGTGCCAGCAGCCTAGCCGGGACAGGGGGTAAGGGTTTCTTT. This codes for CASSLAGTGGKGFF.

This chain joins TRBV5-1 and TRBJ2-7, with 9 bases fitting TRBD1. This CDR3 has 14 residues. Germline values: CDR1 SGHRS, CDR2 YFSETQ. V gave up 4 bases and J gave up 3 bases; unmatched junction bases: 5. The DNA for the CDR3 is TGCGCCAGCAGCGGCGGGACAGGGAGCTACGAGCAGTACTTC. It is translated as CASSGGTGSYEQYF.

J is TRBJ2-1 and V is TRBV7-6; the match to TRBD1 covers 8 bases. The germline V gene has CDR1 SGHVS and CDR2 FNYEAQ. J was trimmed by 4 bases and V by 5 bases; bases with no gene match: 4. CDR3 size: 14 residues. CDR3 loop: CASSARTGYNEQFF. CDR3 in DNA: TGTGCCAGCAGCGCCCGGACAGGGTACAATGAGCAGTTCTTC. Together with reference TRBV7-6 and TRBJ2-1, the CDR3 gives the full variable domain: GAGVSQSPRYKVTKRGQDVALRCDPISGHVSLYWYRQALGQGPEFLTYFNYEAQQDKSGLPNDRFSAERPEGSISTLTIQRTEQRDSAMYRCASSARTGYNEQFFGPGTRLTVL.

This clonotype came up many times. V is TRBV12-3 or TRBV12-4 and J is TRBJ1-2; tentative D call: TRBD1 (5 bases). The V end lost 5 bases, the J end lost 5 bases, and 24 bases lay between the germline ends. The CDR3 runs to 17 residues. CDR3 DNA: TGTGCCAGCAGTCTGAACCCACGGACGGCAGGGTCGTATGGCTACACCTTC. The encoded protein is CASSLNPRTAGSYGYTF.

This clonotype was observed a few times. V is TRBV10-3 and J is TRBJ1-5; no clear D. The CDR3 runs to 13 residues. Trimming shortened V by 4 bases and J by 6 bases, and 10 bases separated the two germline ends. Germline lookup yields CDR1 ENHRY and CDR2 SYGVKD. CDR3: CAISVGPPQPQHF. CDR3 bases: TGTGCCATCAGTGTCGGCCCTCCTCAGCCCCAGCATTTT.

CDR3 region: CASSLIAGGPETQYF. The CDR3 nucleotides are TGTGCCAGCAGCTTAATAGCGGGGGGGCCAGAGACCCAGTACTTC. This chain links TRBV7-8 with TRBJ2-5; 11 bases are a match to TRBD2. The CDR3 length is 15 residues. Per the germline V gene, CDR1 is SGHVS and CDR2 is FQNEAQ. The V segment lost 2 bases and the J segment 4 bases; nucleotides outside the gene matches: 3.

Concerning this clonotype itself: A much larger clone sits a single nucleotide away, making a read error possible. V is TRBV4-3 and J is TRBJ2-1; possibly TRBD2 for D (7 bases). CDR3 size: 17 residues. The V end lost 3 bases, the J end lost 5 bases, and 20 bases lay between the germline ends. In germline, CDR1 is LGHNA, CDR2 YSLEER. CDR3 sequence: CASSHAVLSGGHNEQFF. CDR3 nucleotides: TGCGCCAGCAGCCACGCGGTCCTTTCGGGGGGCCACAATGAGCAGTTCTTC.

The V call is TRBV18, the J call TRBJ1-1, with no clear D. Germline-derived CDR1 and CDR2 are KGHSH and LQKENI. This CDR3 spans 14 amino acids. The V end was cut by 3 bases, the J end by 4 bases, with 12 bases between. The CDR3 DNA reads TGTGCCAGCTCACCGAACCCGGCAACCACTGAAGCTTTCTTT. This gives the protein CASSPNPATTEAFF.

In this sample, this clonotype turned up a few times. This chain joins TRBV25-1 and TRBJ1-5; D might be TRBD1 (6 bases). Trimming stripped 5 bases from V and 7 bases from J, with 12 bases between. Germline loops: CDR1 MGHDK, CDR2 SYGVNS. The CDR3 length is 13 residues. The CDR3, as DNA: TGTGCCAGCAGTAGACAGGTGGGACAGCCCCAGCATTTT. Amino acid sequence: CASSRQVGQPQHF.

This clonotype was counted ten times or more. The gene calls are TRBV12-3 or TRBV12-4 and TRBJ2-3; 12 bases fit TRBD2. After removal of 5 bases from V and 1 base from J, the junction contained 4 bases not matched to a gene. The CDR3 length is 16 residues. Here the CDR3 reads CASSKTSGSGTDTQYF. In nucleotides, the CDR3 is TGTGCCAGCAGTAAGACTAGCGGGAGCGGCACAGATACGCAGTATTTT.

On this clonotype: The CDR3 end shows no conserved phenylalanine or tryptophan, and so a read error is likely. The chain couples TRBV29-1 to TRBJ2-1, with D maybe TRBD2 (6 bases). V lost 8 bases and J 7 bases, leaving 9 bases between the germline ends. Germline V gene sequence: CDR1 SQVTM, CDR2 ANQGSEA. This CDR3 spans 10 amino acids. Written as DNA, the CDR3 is TGCAGCTCGGGAGAAAATGAGCAGTTCCTC. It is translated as CSSGENEQFL.

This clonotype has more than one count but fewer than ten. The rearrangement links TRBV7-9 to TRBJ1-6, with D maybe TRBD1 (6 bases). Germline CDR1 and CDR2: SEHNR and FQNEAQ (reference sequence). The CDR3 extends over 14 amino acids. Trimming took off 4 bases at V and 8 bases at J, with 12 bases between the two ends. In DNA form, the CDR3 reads TGTGCCAGCAGCTCAGGACAGAATTATTCACCCCTCCACTTT. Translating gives CASSSGQNYSPLHF.

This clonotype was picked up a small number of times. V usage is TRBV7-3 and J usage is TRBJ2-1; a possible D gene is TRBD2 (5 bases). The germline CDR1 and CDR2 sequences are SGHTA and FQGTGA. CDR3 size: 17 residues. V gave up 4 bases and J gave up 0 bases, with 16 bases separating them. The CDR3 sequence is CASSSLSGRASYNEQFF. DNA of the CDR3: TGTGCCAGCAGCTCTCTGAGCGGTCGTGCCTCCTACAATGAGCAGTTCTTC.

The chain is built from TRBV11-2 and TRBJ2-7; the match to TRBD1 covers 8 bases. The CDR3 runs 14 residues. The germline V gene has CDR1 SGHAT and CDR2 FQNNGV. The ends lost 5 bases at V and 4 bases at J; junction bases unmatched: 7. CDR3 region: CASSDRGLGYEQYF. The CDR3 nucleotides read TGTGCCAGCAGCGACAGGGGCCTCGGGTACGAGCAGTACTTC.

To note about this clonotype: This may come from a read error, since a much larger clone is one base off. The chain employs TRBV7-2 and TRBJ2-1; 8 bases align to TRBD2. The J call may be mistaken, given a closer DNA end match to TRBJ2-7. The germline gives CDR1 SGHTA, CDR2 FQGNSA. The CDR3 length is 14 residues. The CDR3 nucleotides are TGTGCCAGCAGCTTACCGGGAGGGCCGAATGAGCAGTACTTC. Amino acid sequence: CASSLPGGPNEQYF.

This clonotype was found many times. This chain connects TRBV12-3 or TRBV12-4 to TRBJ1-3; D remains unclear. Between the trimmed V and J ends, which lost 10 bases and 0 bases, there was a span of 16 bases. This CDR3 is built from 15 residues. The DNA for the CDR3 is TGTGCCACCAGGACCGGGAGGTTCTCTGGAAACACCATATATTTT. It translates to CATRTGRFSGNTIYF.

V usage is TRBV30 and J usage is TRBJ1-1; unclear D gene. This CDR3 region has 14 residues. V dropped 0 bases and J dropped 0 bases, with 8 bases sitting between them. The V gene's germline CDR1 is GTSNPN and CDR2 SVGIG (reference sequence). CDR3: CAWSVWRVNTEAFF. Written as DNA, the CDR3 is TGTGCCTGGAGTGTTTGGAGGGTGAACACTGAAGCTTTCTTT. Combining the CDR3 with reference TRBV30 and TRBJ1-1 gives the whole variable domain SQTIHQWPATLVQPVGSPLSLECTVEGTSNPNLYWYRQAAGRGLQLLFYSVGIGQISSEVPQNLSASRPQDRQFILSSKKLLLSDSGFYLCAWSVWRVNTEAFFGQGTRLTVV.

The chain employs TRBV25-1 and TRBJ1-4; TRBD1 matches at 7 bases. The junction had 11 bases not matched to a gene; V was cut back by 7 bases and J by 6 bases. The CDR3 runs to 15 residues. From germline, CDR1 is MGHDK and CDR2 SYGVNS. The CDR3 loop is CASTEGGAVYEKLFF. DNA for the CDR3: TGTGCCAGCACCGAAGGGGGCGCGGTCTATGAAAAACTGTTTTTT.

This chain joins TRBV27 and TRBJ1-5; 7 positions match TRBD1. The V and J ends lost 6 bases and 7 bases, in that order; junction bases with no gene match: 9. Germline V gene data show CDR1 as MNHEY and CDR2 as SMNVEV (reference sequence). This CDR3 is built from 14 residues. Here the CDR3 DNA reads TGTGCCAGCAGAAAACAGGGGATTCAGCAGCCCCAGCATTTT. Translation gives CASRKQGIQQPQHF.

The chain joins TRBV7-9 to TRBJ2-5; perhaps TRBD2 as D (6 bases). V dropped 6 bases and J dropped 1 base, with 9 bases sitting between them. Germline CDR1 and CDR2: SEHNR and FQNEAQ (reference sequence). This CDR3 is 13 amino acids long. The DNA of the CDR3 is TGTGCCAGCAGGATCGGGGGCCAAGAGACCCAGTACTTC. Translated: CASRIGGQETQYF.